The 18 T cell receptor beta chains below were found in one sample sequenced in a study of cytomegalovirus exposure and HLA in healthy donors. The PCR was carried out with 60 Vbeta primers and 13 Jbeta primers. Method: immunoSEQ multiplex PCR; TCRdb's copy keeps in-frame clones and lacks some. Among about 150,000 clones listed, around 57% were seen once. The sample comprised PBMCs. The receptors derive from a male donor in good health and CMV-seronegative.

DNA of the CDR3: TGTGCCAGTAACCAAGCTTCGGCCTACAATGAGCAGTTCTTC. It yields the protein CASNQASAYNEQFF. This chain links TRBV19 with TRBJ2-1, with unresolved D. The CDR3 has 14 residues. Trimming took 7 bases from V and 2 from J, leaving 12 bases between them. Germline assignment: CDR1 LNHDA and CDR2 SQIVND (reference sequence).

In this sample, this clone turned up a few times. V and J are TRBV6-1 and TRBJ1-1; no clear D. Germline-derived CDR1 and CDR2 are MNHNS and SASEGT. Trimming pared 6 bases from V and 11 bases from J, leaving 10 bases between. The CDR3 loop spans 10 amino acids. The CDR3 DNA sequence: TGTGCCAGCAGAACCTACGAGGCTTTCTTT. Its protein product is CASRTYEAFF.

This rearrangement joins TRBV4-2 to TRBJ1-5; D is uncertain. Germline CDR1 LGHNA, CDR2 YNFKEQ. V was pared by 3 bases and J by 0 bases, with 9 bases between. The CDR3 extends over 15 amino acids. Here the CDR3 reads CASSHGLGSNQPQHF. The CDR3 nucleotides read TGTGCCAGCAGCCACGGGTTAGGTAGCAATCAGCCCCAGCATTTT.

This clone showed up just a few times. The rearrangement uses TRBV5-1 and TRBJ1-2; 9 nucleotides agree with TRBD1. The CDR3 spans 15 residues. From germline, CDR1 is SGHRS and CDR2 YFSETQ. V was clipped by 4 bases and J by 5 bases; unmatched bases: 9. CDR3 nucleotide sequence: TGCGCCAGCAGCATGTTACAGGGGGCAATGTATGGCTACACCTTC. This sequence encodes CASSMLQGAMYGYTF.

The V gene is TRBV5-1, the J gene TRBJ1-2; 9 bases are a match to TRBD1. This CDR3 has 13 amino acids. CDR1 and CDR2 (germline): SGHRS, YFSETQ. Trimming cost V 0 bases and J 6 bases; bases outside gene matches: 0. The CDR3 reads CASSLGQGDGYTF. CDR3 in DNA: TGCGCCAGCAGCTTGGGACAGGGGGATGGCTACACCTTC.

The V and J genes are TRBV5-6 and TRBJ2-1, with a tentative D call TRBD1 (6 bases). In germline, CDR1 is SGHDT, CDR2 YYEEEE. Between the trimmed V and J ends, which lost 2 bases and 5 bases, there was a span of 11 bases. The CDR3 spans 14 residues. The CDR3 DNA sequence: TGTGCCAGCAGCTTTCCCGACAGGAACAATGAGCAGTTCTTC. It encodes CASSFPDRNNEQFF.

In DNA, the CDR3 is TGTGCCAGCAGTGTGCTTGGACTAGAAGAGACCCAGTACTTC. Translated: CASSVLGLEETQYF. The chain carries TRBV2 and TRBJ2-5; TRBD2 matches at 7 bases. Germline CDR1 reads SNHLY; CDR2 reads FYNNEI. This CDR3 has 14 residues. Losses at the gene ends were 4 bases for V and 3 bases for J; bases not matched to a gene: 5. Filled out from reference TRBV2 and TRBJ2-5, the complete variable domain reads EPEVTQTPSHQVTQMGQEVILRCVPISNHLYFYWYRQILGQKVEFLVSFYNNEISEKSEIFDDQFSVERPDGSNFTLKIRSTKLEDSAMYFCASSVLGLEETQYFGPGTRLLVL.

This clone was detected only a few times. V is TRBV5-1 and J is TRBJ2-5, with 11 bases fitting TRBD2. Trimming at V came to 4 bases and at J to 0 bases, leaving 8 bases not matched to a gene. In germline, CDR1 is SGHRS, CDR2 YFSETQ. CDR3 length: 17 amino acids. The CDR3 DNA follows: TGCGCCAGCAGCCCGGGGACTAGCGGACAGTACCAAGAGACCCAGTACTTC. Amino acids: CASSPGTSGQYQETQYF.

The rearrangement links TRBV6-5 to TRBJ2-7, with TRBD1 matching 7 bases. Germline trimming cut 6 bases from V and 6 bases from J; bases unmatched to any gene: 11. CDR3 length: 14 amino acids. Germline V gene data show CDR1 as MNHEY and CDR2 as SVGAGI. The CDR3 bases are TGTGCCAGCAGATTGGGCAGGGGGATAGGCGAGCAGTACTTC. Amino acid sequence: CASRLGRGIGEQYF.

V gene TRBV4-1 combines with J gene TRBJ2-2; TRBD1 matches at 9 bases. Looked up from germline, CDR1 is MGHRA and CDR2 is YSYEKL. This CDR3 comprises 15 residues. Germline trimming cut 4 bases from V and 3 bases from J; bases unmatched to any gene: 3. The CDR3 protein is CASSRRDRDTGELFF. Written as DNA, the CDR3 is TGCGCCAGCAGCCGCCGGGACAGGGACACCGGGGAGCTGTTTTTT.

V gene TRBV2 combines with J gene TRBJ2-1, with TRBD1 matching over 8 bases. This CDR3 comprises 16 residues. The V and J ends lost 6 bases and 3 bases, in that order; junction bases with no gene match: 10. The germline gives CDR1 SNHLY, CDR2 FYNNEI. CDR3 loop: CASSPRGTGHYNEQFF. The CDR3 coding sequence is TGTGCCAGCAGCCCTAGGGGGACAGGTCACTACAATGAGCAGTTCTTC.

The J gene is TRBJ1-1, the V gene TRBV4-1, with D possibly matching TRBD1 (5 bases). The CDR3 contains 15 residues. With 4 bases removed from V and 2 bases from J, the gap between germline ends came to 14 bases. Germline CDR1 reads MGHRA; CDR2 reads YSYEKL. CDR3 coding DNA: TGCGCCAGCAGCCGGGCGGGACGGTTAAACACTGAAGCTTTCTTT. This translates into CASSRAGRLNTEAFF.

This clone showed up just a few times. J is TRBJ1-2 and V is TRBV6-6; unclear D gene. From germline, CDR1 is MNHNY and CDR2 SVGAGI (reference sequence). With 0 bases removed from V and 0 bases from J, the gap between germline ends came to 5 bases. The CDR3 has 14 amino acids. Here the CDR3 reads CASSYSGPNYGYTF. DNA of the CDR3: TGTGCCAGCAGTTACTCTGGCCCTAACTATGGCTACACCTTC.

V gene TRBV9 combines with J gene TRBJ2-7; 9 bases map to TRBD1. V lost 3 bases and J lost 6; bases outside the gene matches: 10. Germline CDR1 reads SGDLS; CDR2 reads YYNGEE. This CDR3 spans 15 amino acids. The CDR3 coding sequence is TGTGCCAGCAGCGCCGGGACAGGGTATCCGGGCGAGCAGTACTTC. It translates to CASSAGTGYPGEQYF. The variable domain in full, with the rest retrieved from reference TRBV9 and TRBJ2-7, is DSGVTQTPKHLITATGQRVTLRCSPRSGDLSVYWYQQSLDQGLQFLIQYYNGEERAKGNILERFSAQQFPDLHSELNLSSLELGDSALYFCASSAGTGYPGEQYFGPGTRLTVT.

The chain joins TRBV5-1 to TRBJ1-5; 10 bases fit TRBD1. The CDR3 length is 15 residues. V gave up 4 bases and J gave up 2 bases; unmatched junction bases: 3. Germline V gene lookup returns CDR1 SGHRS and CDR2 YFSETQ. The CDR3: CASSRTGGGNQPQHF. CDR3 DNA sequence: TGCGCCAGCAGCCGGACAGGGGGTGGCAATCAGCCCCAGCATTTT.

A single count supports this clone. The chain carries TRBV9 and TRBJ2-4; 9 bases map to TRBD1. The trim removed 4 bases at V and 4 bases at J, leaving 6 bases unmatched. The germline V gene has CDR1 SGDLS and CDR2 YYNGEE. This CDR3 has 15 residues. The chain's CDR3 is CASSPSDRGKNIQYF. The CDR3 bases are TGTGCCAGCAGCCCCTCGGACAGGGGTAAAAACATTCAGTACTTC.

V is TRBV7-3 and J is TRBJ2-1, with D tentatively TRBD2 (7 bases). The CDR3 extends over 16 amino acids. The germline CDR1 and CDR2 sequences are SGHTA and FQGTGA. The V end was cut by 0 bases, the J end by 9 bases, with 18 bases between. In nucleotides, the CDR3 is TGTGCCAGCAGCTTAACGAACGGGGGGCCTCAGAGTGAGCAGTTCTTC. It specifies CASSLTNGGPQSEQFF. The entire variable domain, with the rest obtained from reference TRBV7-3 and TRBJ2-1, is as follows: GAGVSQTPSNKVTEKGKYVELRCDPISGHTALYWYRQSLGQGPEFLIYFQGTGAADDSGLPNDRFFAVRPEGSVSTLKIQRTERGDSAVYLCASSLTNGGPQSEQFFGPGTRLTVL.

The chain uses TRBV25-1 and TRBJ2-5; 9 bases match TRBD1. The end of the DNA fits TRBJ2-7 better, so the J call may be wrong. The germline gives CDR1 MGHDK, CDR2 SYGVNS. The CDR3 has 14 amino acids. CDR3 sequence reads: CASSVGQGQYEQYF. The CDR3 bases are TGTGCCAGCAGTGTGGGACAGGGACAGTACGAGCAGTACTTC.